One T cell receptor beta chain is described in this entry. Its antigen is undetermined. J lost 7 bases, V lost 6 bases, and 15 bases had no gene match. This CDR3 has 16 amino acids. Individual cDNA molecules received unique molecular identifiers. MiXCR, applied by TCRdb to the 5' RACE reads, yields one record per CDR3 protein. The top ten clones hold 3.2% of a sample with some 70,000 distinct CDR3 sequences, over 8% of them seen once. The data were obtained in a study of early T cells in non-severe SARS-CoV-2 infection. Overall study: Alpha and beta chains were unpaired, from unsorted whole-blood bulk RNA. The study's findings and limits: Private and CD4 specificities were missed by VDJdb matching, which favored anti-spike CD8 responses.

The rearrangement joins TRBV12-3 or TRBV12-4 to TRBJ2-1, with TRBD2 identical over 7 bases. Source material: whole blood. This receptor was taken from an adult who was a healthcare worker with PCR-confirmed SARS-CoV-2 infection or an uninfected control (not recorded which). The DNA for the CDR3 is TGTGCCAGCAGCCCTATTAAGGGCGGGAGTGAAAATGAGCAGTTCTTC. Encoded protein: CASSPIKGGSENEQFF.